This T cell receptor (beta chain) appears in the sequencing data of a study of cytomegalovirus exposure and HLA in healthy donors listed by TCRdb under 2017. Background for the entire study: According to a later analysis, one platform produced both the approximately 110 validation repertoires and the 730 or so repertoires of the first cohort. The study aimed to test whether signatures of past pathogen exposure could be identified by cataloging public T cell receptors. Along with the 666-subject first cohort, a separate validation cohort of over a hundred different subjects was used. The study combined high-throughput TCR immunosequencing, statistical association of individual TCRs with disease status, and machine learning to predict cytomegalovirus infection status.

Concerning this clone: Its antigen remains undetermined. No base quality values were provided; no much bigger clone lies one nucleotide off.

Via the germline V gene, CDR1 is SGDLS and CDR2 YYNGEE. V lost 0 bases and J lost 10 bases; the stretch between them is 14 bases long. There are 14 amino acids in the CDR3, from cysteine to phenylalanine inclusive. CDR3 DNA only is kept here, 42 bases in frame from base 1. Library prep was done by the immunoSEQ multiplex PCR assay. On the authors' methods: To diagnose cytomegalovirus status from the catalog of TCR beta chain sequences, a statistical classification framework was built. TCRdb obtained this table from immuneACCESS and retained in-frame rearrangements with V and J assigned. These tables miss some clones; where compared with another copy, unresolved V genes account for less than half of the shortfall, and the remainder is unexplained. Clonal size and the V and J genes are those of that table, whereas D and trimming came from the DNA. The sample table lists over 150,000 clones, under 95% of them with a count of one. In total, the top ten clones hold around 3% of the sample.

The paper's findings and limits, for the study overall: Of the cluster scores, approximately 94% were above 0 in a later analysis, which found that TCRs clustered in the first cohort also tended to co-occur in the 120 validation repertoires. A total of some 180 TCR beta chains were listed by the study as associated with cytomegalovirus. The classifier was reported to diagnose cytomegalovirus status with high specificity and sensitivity in both the original and validation cohorts. Three of the identified cytomegalovirus-associated TCR beta chains were confirmed in vitro to be specific for cytomegalovirus antigens. It was suggested by the authors that the approach could potentially be generalized to other disease states and immunological phenotypes. The validation cohort had no HLA typing available for a later analysis, so co-occurrence within that cohort was assessed over all 120 or so repertoires. While some public TCRs were present in many individuals, most TCR sequences turned up only very rarely across donors.

The donors belonged to the validation cohort of about 120 subjects, which was separate from the roughly 700-subject first cohort. The origin of this receptor is a woman between 18 and 30 years old in good health and CMV-seropositive. The material sequenced was PBMCs. This chain joins TRBV9 to TRBJ2-1, with TRBD1 as a weak D call on 6 bases. At the DNA level, the sequence is TGTGCCAGCAGCGTAGGTCAGGGGTGGAGGGAGCAGTTCTTC. The encoded protein is CASSVGQGWREQFF.